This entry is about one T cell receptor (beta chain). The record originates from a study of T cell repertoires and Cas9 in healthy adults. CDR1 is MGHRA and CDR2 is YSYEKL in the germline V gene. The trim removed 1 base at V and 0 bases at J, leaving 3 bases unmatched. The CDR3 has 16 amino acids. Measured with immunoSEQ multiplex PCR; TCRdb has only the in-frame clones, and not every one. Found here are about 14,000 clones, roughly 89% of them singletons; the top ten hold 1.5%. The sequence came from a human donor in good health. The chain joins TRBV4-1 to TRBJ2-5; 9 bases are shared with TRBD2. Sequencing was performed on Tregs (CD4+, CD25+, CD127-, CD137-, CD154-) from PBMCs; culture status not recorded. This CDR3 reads CASSQVLAGYQETQYF. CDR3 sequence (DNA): TGCGCCAGCAGCCAAGTCCTAGCGGGGTACCAAGAGACCCAGTACTTC.